This T cell receptor beta chain appears in the sequencing data of a study of siplizumab effects on memory and regulatory T cells. Whole-study results and caveats: Naive T cells, seemingly more diverse than memory cells, seemed major alloresponse contributors. Unstimulated subset assignment was obtained for only a minor fraction of alloreactive clones.

On this clone itself: Its specificity is unknown.

This table comes from immunoSEQ multiplex PCR, and its TCRdb copy is limited to in-frame clones, with some not included. Of about 82,000 clones listed, approximately 88% are singletons. Between the trimmed V and J ends, which lost 5 bases and 4 bases, there was a span of 11 bases. Germline CDR1 is LNHDA and CDR2 is SQIVND (reference sequence). There are 14 residues in the CDR3. The clonotype was recovered from a human donor in good health. This chain links TRBV19 with TRBJ2-2; tentative D call: TRBD2 (5 bases). The sequencing sample was made of Tregs sorted from blood. CDR3 nucleotides: TGTGCCAGTAGTCCCCGGGAACTCACCGGGGAGCTGTTTTTT. Translation: CASSPRELTGELFF.